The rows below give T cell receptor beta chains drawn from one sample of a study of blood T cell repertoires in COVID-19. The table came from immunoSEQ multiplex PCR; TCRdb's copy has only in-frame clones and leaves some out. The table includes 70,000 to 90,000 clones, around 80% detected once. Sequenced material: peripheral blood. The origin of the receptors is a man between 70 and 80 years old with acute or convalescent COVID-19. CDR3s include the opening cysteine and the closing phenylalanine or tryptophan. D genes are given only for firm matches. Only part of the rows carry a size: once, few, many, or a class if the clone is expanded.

CDR3 DNA: TGTGCCAGTAGTCAACAGGCATCGCGGACTGAAGCTTTCTTT; CDR3 protein: CASSQQASRTEAFF; V gene: TRBV19; D gene: .; clone size: .; J gene: TRBJ1-1
CDR3 DNA: TGTGCCAGCAGGCGACAATCCTACAATGAGCAGTTCTTC; CDR3 protein: CASRRQSYNEQFF; V gene: TRBV27; D gene: .; clone size: .; J gene: TRBJ2-1
CDR3 DNA: TGTGCCAGCAGCCCCCAGGGCTACCAAGAGACCCAGTACTTC; CDR3 protein: CASSPQGYQETQYF; V gene: TRBV2; D gene: .; clone size: .; J gene: TRBJ2-5
CDR3 DNA: TGCAGCGTTGAAGAGGATGGGAGGGGAGGCTACGAGCAGTACTTC; CDR3 protein: CSVEEDGRGGYEQYF; V gene: TRBV29-1; D gene: TRBD2; clone size: .; J gene: TRBJ2-7
CDR3 DNA: TGTGCCAGCAGTGGGGACAGGGGACCGCAGTTCTTC; CDR3 protein: CASSGDRGPQFF; V gene: TRBV6-4; D gene: TRBD1; clone size: .; J gene: TRBJ2-1
CDR3 DNA: TGTGCCAGCAGCAAACCAGGGGGCGCTCAGCCCCAGCATTTT; CDR3 protein: CASSKPGGAQPQHF; V gene: TRBV28; D gene: TRBD1; clone size: .; J gene: TRBJ1-5
CDR3 DNA: TGTGCCAGTAGTCCCACGGGGGACTCGGTTGCCTACGAGCAGTACTTC; CDR3 protein: CASSPTGDSVAYEQYF; V gene: TRBV19; D gene: .; clone size: .; J gene: TRBJ2-7
CDR3 DNA: TGCGCCAGCAGCCCCGCCCGGGACAGGGGTGAAAAACTGTTTTTT; CDR3 protein: CASSPARDRGEKLFF; V gene: TRBV4-1; D gene: TRBD1; clone size: .; J gene: TRBJ1-4
CDR3 DNA: TGTGCCAGCAGCTTAGTCGGGTTTGGAGAAAAACTGTTTTTT; CDR3 protein: CASSLVGFGEKLFF; V gene: TRBV7-8; D gene: .; clone size: once; J gene: TRBJ1-4
CDR3 DNA: TGTGCCAGCAGCTTCAGGGGGGCCGGAGAGACCCAGTACTTC; CDR3 protein: CASSFRGAGETQYF; V gene: TRBV5-4; D gene: .; clone size: .; J gene: TRBJ2-5
CDR3 DNA: TGTGCCAGCTCACCGGGCGGGAACAATCAGCCCCAGCATTTT; CDR3 protein: CASSPGGNNQPQHF; V gene: TRBV18; D gene: .; clone size: .; J gene: TRBJ1-5
CDR3 DNA: TGTGCCAGCAGCGTATTAGCGGGGGGGCCGAGGAATGAGCAGTTCTTC; CDR3 protein: CASSVLAGGPRNEQFF; V gene: TRBV9; D gene: TRBD2; clone size: .; J gene: TRBJ2-1
CDR3 DNA: TGTGCCAGCAGCCAAGATATCCTAGCGGGGGGTGGCGATGAGCAGTTCTTC; CDR3 protein: CASSQDILAGGGDEQFF; V gene: TRBV4-2; D gene: TRBD2; clone size: .; J gene: TRBJ2-1
CDR3 DNA: TGTGCCAGTAGTACCCGTCGGGAAGGCACTGAAGCTTTCTTT; CDR3 protein: CASSTRREGTEAFF; V gene: TRBV19; D gene: .; clone size: .; J gene: TRBJ1-1
CDR3 DNA: TGTGCCAGCTCACCACGGACAGGCACGAACACCGGGGAGCTGTTTTTT; CDR3 protein: CASSPRTGTNTGELFF; V gene: TRBV18; D gene: TRBD1; clone size: .; J gene: TRBJ2-2
CDR3 DNA: TGTGCCAGCAGCGACCGAACTAGCTCTTTCTACGAGCAGTACTTC; CDR3 protein: CASSDRTSSFYEQYF; V gene: TRBV7-9; D gene: .; clone size: once; J gene: TRBJ2-7
CDR3 DNA: TGCGCCAGCAGCCCACTTTTCCAAGAGACCCAGTACTTC; CDR3 protein: CASSPLFQETQYF; V gene: TRBV5-1; D gene: .; clone size: .; J gene: TRBJ2-5
CDR3 DNA: TGTGCCAGCAGTGACAGAGGGACAGGGGCTGGCTACACCTTC; CDR3 protein: CASSDRGTGAGYTF; V gene: TRBV2; D gene: TRBD1; clone size: .; J gene: TRBJ1-2
CDR3 DNA: TGTGCCAGCCGGAGGAGCGGGGGCCACTACGAGCAGTACTTC; CDR3 protein: CASRRSGGHYEQYF; V gene: TRBV2; D gene: TRBD2; clone size: .; J gene: TRBJ2-7
CDR3 DNA: TGTGCCAGCAGTGAAAAACCGGGGGTCTCTGGAAACACCATATATTTT; CDR3 protein: CASSEKPGVSGNTIYF; V gene: TRBV6-1; D gene: .; clone size: once; J gene: TRBJ1-3
CDR3 DNA: TGCGCCAGCAGCTTTGACAGGGGGCCCTACGAGCAGTACTTC; CDR3 protein: CASSFDRGPYEQYF; V gene: TRBV5-1; D gene: TRBD1; clone size: few; J gene: TRBJ2-7
CDR3 DNA: TGTGCCAGCACTCAGGGCTTAGGTGAAGCTTTCTTT; CDR3 protein: CASTQGLGEAFF; V gene: TRBV25-1; D gene: .; clone size: .; J gene: TRBJ1-1
CDR3 DNA: TGTGCCAGCACAACAGGCCTCACTGAAGCTTTCTTT; CDR3 protein: CASTTGLTEAFF; V gene: TRBV6-5; D gene: .; clone size: .; J gene: TRBJ1-1
CDR3 DNA: TGTGCCAGCTACGAGCGGGGAAGGCAAGAGACCCAGTACTTC; CDR3 protein: CASYERGRQETQYF; V gene: TRBV2; D gene: TRBD2; clone size: .; J gene: TRBJ2-5
CDR3 DNA: TGTGCCAGCAGCTTAGATGGGGGGGATACGCAGTATTTT; CDR3 protein: CASSLDGGDTQYF; V gene: TRBV11-2; D gene: .; clone size: .; J gene: TRBJ2-3
CDR3 DNA: TGTGCCAGCAACCAGGAGGACAATCAGCCCCAGCATTTT; CDR3 protein: CASNQEDNQPQHF; V gene: TRBV2; D gene: .; clone size: .; J gene: TRBJ1-5
CDR3 DNA: TGTGCCAGCAGCCCAGAGGCGGGGGGATCAGATACGCAGTATTTT; CDR3 protein: CASSPEAGGSDTQYF; V gene: TRBV13; D gene: TRBD2; clone size: .; J gene: TRBJ2-3
CDR3 DNA: TGTGCCAGCAGCCAAGATCGGGACAGGGTTTACTCACCCCTCCACTTT; CDR3 protein: CASSQDRDRVYSPLHF; V gene: TRBV4-2; D gene: TRBD1; clone size: .; J gene: TRBJ1-6
CDR3 DNA: TGTGCCAGCTCACCCCAGGCCAGCACAGATACGCAGTATTTT; CDR3 protein: CASSPQASTDTQYF; V gene: TRBV18; D gene: .; clone size: .; J gene: TRBJ2-3
CDR3 DNA: TGTGCCAGCAGTTACCAGACAGGACTCTCCGGCGAGCAGTACTTC; CDR3 protein: CASSYQTGLSGEQYF; V gene: TRBV28; D gene: .; clone size: .; J gene: TRBJ2-7
CDR3 DNA: TGTGCCAGTAGTCGGCGAGGGGGCAGTTATGGCTACACCTTC; CDR3 protein: CASSRRGGSYGYTF; V gene: TRBV19; D gene: TRBD1; clone size: .; J gene: TRBJ1-2
CDR3 DNA: TGCGCCTCAAGTAGCTCCTATAATTCACCCCTCCACTTT; CDR3 protein: CASSSSYNSPLHF; V gene: TRBV10-2; D gene: .; clone size: few; J gene: TRBJ1-6
CDR3 DNA: TGTGCCAGCACCCCTTTGGGGGGGCGCGGTCAGCCCCAGCATTTT; CDR3 protein: CASTPLGGRGQPQHF; V gene: TRBV6-5; D gene: .; clone size: few; J gene: TRBJ1-5
CDR3 DNA: TGTGCCAGCAGCCAAGATTCAAGCGGGGTCCCCCGCCGGATCTTC; CDR3 protein: CASSQDSSGVPRRIF; V gene: TRBV3-1/TRBV3-2; D gene: TRBD2; clone size: .; J gene: TRBJ2-1
CDR3 DNA: TGTGCCAGCAGCCGGGACAGGGGGTACTATGGCTACACCTTC; CDR3 protein: CASSRDRGYYGYTF; V gene: TRBV3-1/TRBV3-2; D gene: TRBD1; clone size: .; J gene: TRBJ1-2
CDR3 DNA: TGTGCCAGCAGTTTCCTAGCGGGGAGTTACAATGAGCAGTTCTTC; CDR3 protein: CASSFLAGSYNEQFF; V gene: TRBV27; D gene: TRBD2; clone size: .; J gene: TRBJ2-1
CDR3 DNA: TGTGCCAGCAGTTACTCGACCGCGGGCCCCACAGATACGCAGTATTTT; CDR3 protein: CASSYSTAGPTDTQYF; V gene: TRBV6-2/TRBV6-3; D gene: .; clone size: .; J gene: TRBJ2-3
CDR3 DNA: TGTGCCAGTGGCACAGTCTCCTACAATGAGCAGTTCTTC; CDR3 protein: CASGTVSYNEQFF; V gene: TRBV28; D gene: .; clone size: .; J gene: TRBJ2-1
CDR3 DNA: TGCAGTGCTAGTCATCCAGGCCTTAATGAGCAGTTCTTC; CDR3 protein: CSASHPGLNEQFF; V gene: TRBV20-1; D gene: .; clone size: .; J gene: TRBJ2-1
CDR3 DNA: TGTGCCAGCTCACCAGCAGGGGAACAGGAAAAACTGTTTTTT; CDR3 protein: CASSPAGEQEKLFF; V gene: TRBV18; D gene: .; clone size: few; J gene: TRBJ1-4
CDR3 DNA: TGTGCCAGCAGCACGAAGACAGAATCAATAGCCAAAAACATTCAGTACTTC; CDR3 protein: CASSTKTESIAKNIQYF; V gene: TRBV7-2; D gene: .; clone size: .; J gene: TRBJ2-4
CDR3 DNA: TGTGCCAGCAGTTCCCCCGGACAGGGCCAATTTAACCCAGATACGCAGTATTTT; CDR3 protein: CASSSPGQGQFNPDTQYF; V gene: TRBV28; D gene: TRBD1; clone size: .; J gene: TRBJ2-3
CDR3 DNA: TGCGCCAGCAGTGAAGACGGGTACGAGCAGTACTTC; CDR3 protein: CASSEDGYEQYF; V gene: TRBV10-2; D gene: .; clone size: few; J gene: TRBJ2-7
CDR3 DNA: TGTGCCAGCAGCCTTGTACAGGGAACCGGGGAGCTGTTTTTT; CDR3 protein: CASSLVQGTGELFF; V gene: TRBV7-2; D gene: .; clone size: few; J gene: TRBJ2-2
CDR3 DNA: TGTGCCAGTAGTACGACTGTAACTAGCACAGATACGCAGTATTTT; CDR3 protein: CASSTTVTSTDTQYF; V gene: TRBV19; D gene: .; clone size: .; J gene: TRBJ2-3
CDR3 DNA: TGTGCCAGCAGCCAAGGGGGAGGGAGGGACACTGAAGCTTTCTTT; CDR3 protein: CASSQGGGRDTEAFF; V gene: TRBV3-1/TRBV3-2; D gene: .; clone size: .; J gene: TRBJ1-1
CDR3 DNA: TGTGCCAGAAACCGACAGGGGATGAACACTGAAGCTTTCTTT; CDR3 protein: CARNRQGMNTEAFF; V gene: TRBV5-3; D gene: TRBD1; clone size: once; J gene: TRBJ1-1
CDR3 DNA: TGCGCCAGCAGCCGGGGACAGGGCGGGACCCAGTACTTC; CDR3 protein: CASSRGQGGTQYF; V gene: TRBV4-1; D gene: TRBD1; clone size: .; J gene: TRBJ2-5
CDR3 DNA: TGTGCCAGCAGTCGGACAGGGGGCGATGATCAGCCCCAGCATTTT; CDR3 protein: CASSRTGGDDQPQHF; V gene: TRBV27; D gene: TRBD1; clone size: .; J gene: TRBJ1-5
CDR3 DNA: TGCAGCGTTGACGCGGGGGGCCCACTAGATACGCAGTATTTT; CDR3 protein: CSVDAGGPLDTQYF; V gene: TRBV29-1; D gene: TRBD2; clone size: once; J gene: TRBJ2-3
CDR3 DNA: TGCGCCAGCAGCTCGTCAGGGCCACAAGAGACCCAGTACTTC; CDR3 protein: CASSSSGPQETQYF; V gene: TRBV5-1; D gene: .; clone size: .; J gene: TRBJ2-5
CDR3 DNA: TGTGCCAGCAGCCTCAGTTTGGGGGGTACCTATGGCTACACCTTC; CDR3 protein: CASSLSLGGTYGYTF; V gene: TRBV7-8; D gene: .; clone size: once; J gene: TRBJ1-2
CDR3 DNA: TGCGCCAGCAGCTTGGGGACAGGGCCTGGAAACACCATATATTTT; CDR3 protein: CASSLGTGPGNTIYF; V gene: TRBV5-1; D gene: TRBD1; clone size: .; J gene: TRBJ1-3
CDR3 DNA: TGTGCCAGCAGGGACAGGAACTATGGCTACACCTTC; CDR3 protein: CASRDRNYGYTF; V gene: TRBV3-1/TRBV3-2; D gene: TRBD1; clone size: few; J gene: TRBJ1-2
CDR3 DNA: TGTGCCAGCAGCTTATCTAGCGGGAGAACCGGGGAGCTGTTTTTT; CDR3 protein: CASSLSSGRTGELFF; V gene: TRBV11-2; D gene: TRBD2; clone size: once; J gene: TRBJ2-2
CDR3 DNA: TGTGCCAGCAGCTCCCTAACAGTGAACACTGAAGCTTTCTTT; CDR3 protein: CASSSLTVNTEAFF; V gene: TRBV28; D gene: .; clone size: .; J gene: TRBJ1-1
CDR3 DNA: TGTGCCTGGAGGGTGGGACAGCAGGATCAGCCCCAGCATTTT; CDR3 protein: CAWRVGQQDQPQHF; V gene: TRBV30; D gene: TRBD1; clone size: .; J gene: TRBJ1-5